One sample yielded the 7 T cell receptor beta chains listed below, sequenced in a study of T cells in Graves' hyperthyroidism and ophthalmopathy. Amplified TCR beta CDR3 regions derived from RNA transcripts. First-round RT-PCR targeting the TCR CDR3 was performed with the HTBI primer set. From the multiplex PCR reads, TCRdb called clonotypes with MiXCR, one entry per CDR3 protein. Here the sample spans 450,000 to 700,000 distinct CDR3 sequences, just over 45% being singletons. Sequencing was done on a sample of peripheral blood or thyroid tissue (not recorded which). All receptors come from an adult woman with Graves' disease, either hyperthyroidism or ophthalmopathy (not recorded which).

In this sample, this clonotype turned up many times. The chain couples TRBV19 to TRBJ1-5; possible D gene TRBD1, 5 bases. Looked up from germline, CDR1 is LNHDA and CDR2 is SQIVND (reference sequence). Trimming shortened V by 7 bases and J by 7 bases, and 23 bases separated the two germline ends. The CDR3 consists of 16 residues. The CDR3 region has the DNA TGTGCCAGTACCACCCAGGATGGGGGAGGTGGCCAGCCCCAGCATTTT. It specifies CASTTQDGGGGQPQHF. Full variable domain (outside the CDR3, taken from reference TRBV19 and TRBJ1-5): DGGITQSPKYLFRKEGQNVTLSCEQNLNHDAMYWYRQDPGQGLRLIYYSQIVNDFQKGDIAEGYSVSREKKESFPLTVTSAQKNPTAFYLCASTTQDGGGGQPQHFGDGTRLSIL.

Ten or more counts support this clonotype. The CDR3 spells CASSLTPSGRDMYEQYF. CDR3 coding DNA: TGCGCCAGCAGCTTAACCCCTAGCGGGAGAGATATGTACGAGCAGTACTTC. The chain has TRBV5-1 and TRBJ2-7; 10 bases match TRBD2. Trimming at V came to 2 bases and at J to 4 bases, leaving 12 bases not matched to a gene. The CDR3 extends over 17 amino acids. Germline lookup yields CDR1 SGHRS and CDR2 YFSETQ.

This clonotype was seen a single time. The V and J genes are TRBV19 and TRBJ2-7; D not certain. Germline CDR1 LNHDA, CDR2 SQIVND (reference sequence). Trimming cost V 6 bases and J 2 bases, with 8 bases left between them. This CDR3 has 12 residues. This chain's CDR3 is CASRQSPYEQYF. The CDR3 nucleotides are TGTGCCAGTAGACAGAGTCCCTACGAGCAGTACTTC.

This clonotype has just a few counts. At one end, the junction sequence differs from germline, possibly due to a read error. The V call is TRBV10-3, the J call TRBJ1-2; D possibly corresponds to TRBD1 (6 bases). This CDR3 comprises 13 residues. CDR1 is ENHRY, CDR2 SYGVKD, per germline. CDR3 coding DNA: TGTGCCGTCAGTGAGTCGGGGGCGGATGGCTACACCTTC. Its protein product is CAVSESGADGYTF.

This clonotype was recorded at least ten times. V is TRBV2 and J is TRBJ1-5; D perhaps matches TRBD1 (6 bases). V dropped 5 bases and J dropped 6 bases, with 14 bases sitting between them. The length of the CDR3 is 14 residues. In germline, CDR1 is SNHLY, CDR2 FYNNEI. CDR3 nucleotide sequence: TGTGCCAGCAGTTCAGACAGGAATGGTCAGCCCCAGCATTTT. As protein: CASSSDRNGQPQHF.

V gene TRBV19 combines with J gene TRBJ2-7; 14 bases are a match to TRBD2. This CDR3 is built from 19 residues. The V and J ends lost 9 bases and 1 base, in that order; junction bases with no gene match: 17. Germline lookup yields CDR1 LNHDA and CDR2 SQIVND (reference sequence). DNA of the CDR3: TGTGCCAGCAGTTTAGGTTGGACCGGGACTAGCGGGAGTTCCTACGAGCAGTACTTC. It is translated as CASSLGWTGTSGSSYEQYF.

This clonotype was detected ten times or more. The genes are TRBV2 and TRBJ2-7, with D uncertain. The germline CDR1 and CDR2 sequences are SNHLY and FYNNEI. V lost 1 base and J lost 5, with 6 bases in between. CDR3 size: 12 residues. CDR3 in amino acids: CASSEGTNEQYF. Written as DNA, the CDR3 is TGTGCCAGCAGTGAAGGGACCAACGAGCAGTACTTC.